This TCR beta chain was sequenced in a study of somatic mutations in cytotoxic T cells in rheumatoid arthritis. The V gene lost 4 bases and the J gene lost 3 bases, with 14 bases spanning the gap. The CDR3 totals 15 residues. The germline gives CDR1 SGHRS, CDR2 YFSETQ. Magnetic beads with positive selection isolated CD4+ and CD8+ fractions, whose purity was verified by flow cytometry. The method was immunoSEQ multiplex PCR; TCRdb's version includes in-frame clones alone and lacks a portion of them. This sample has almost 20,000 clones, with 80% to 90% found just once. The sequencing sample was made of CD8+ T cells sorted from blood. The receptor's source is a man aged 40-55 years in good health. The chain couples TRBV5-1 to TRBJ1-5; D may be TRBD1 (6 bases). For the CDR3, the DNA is TGCGCCAGCAGCGTGGAGGGGGTTAACAATCAGCCCCAGCATTTT. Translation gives CASSVEGVNNQPQHF.